This TCR beta chain is from a study of Graves' ophthalmopathy and Graves' hyperthyroidism. Study overall: Ahead of any treatment, peripheral blood was obtained at the initial diagnosis.

In its sample, this clonotype was seen many times. Amplification of TCR beta CDR3 regions used RNA transcripts. First-round RT-PCR relied on HTBI primers, and a second-round multiplex PCR came next. One entry per CDR3 protein results from TCRdb running MiXCR on the multiplex PCR reads. The sample has 600,000 to 700,000 distinct CDR3 sequences, approximately 39% seen once. This CDR3 contains 12 residues. In germline, CDR1 is SQVTM, CDR2 ANQGSEA. V gave up 0 bases and J gave up 5 bases, with 8 bases separating them. This clonotype was sampled from an adult man with Graves' ophthalmopathy. The chain joins TRBV29-1 to TRBJ2-7; the D gene could be TRBD1 or TRBD2 (5 bases each). The sequencing input was peripheral blood. CDR3 DNA: TGCAGCGTTGAAGATCGGGGCCACGAGCAGTACTTC. It specifies CSVEDRGHEQYF.